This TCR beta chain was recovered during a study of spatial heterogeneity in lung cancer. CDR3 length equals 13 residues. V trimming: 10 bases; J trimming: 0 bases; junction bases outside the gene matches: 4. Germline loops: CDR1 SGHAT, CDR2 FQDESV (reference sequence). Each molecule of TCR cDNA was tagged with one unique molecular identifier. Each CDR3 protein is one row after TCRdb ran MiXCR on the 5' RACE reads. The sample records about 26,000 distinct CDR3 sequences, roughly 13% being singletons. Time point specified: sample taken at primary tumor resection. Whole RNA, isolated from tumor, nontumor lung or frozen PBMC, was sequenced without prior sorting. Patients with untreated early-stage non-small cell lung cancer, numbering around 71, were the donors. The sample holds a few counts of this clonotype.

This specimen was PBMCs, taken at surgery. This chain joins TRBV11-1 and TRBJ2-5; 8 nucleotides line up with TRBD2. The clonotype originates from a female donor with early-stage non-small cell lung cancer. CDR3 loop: CATRTSNQETQYF. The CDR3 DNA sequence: TGTGCCACCCGGACTAGCAACCAAGAGACCCAGTACTTC.